The 21 T cell receptor beta chains below were found in one sample sequenced in a study of shared clonotypes between healthy human individuals. Repertoires were generated with immunoSEQ multiplex PCR, while TCRdb's copy carries only in-frame clones and drops some. The sample lists fewer than 1 million clones; 96% were seen once. Naive CD8 isolation took CD45RO-negative cells positively selected for CCR7 and excluded terminally differentiated effector memory CD45RA+ cells. Sequences were obtained from naive CD8+ T cells sorted from blood. All receptors come from a man aged 25-45 years in good health.

The chain is built from TRBV4-1 and TRBJ1-4; 11 bases align to TRBD1. V was pared by 1 base and J by 6 bases, with 4 bases of the junction left unmatched. CDR1 is MGHRA, CDR2 YSYEKL, per germline. The CDR3 runs to 16 residues. The CDR3 is CASSQGDRGDDEKLFF. The DNA of the CDR3 is TGCGCCAGCAGCCAAGGGGACAGGGGGGATGATGAAAAACTGTTTTTT.

CDR3 sequence: CASSVDSSYEQYF. The CDR3 bases are TGTGCCAGCAGCGTTGACAGTTCCTACGAGCAGTACTTC. The V gene is TRBV27, the J gene TRBJ2-7; possible D gene TRBD1, 5 bases. Looked up from germline, CDR1 is MNHEY and CDR2 is SMNVEV (reference sequence). This CDR3 is 13 amino acids long. The V end was cut by 6 bases, the J end by 1 base, with 10 bases between.

The chain combines TRBV5-4 with TRBJ1-1; a weak D match, TRBD1 (5 bases). Trimming shortened V by 6 bases and J by 0 bases, and 18 bases separated the two germline ends. From germline, CDR1 is SGHNT and CDR2 YYREEE (reference sequence). The CDR3 loop spans 16 amino acids. CDR3 sequence (DNA): TGTGCCAGCACCCGGGGAGGGGCGCGCATGAACACTGAAGCTTTCTTT. Translation gives CASTRGGARMNTEAFF.

The chain has TRBV5-1 and TRBJ1-3; D is perhaps TRBD1 (5 bases). The ends were cut back, 3 bases at V and 0 bases at J, with 13 bases in the middle. CDR1 is SGHRS, CDR2 YFSETQ, per germline. The CDR3 is 16 residues long. CDR3 sequence (DNA): TGCGCCAGCAGCTCGATTACGGGGGACTCTGGAAACACCATATATTTT. This encodes CASSSITGDSGNTIYF.

The chain couples TRBV18 to TRBJ2-1, with D possibly TRBD2 on 6 matching bases. Between the trimmed V and J ends, which lost 0 bases and 4 bases, there was a span of 10 bases. CDR1 is KGHSH and CDR2 is LQKENI in the germline V gene. This CDR3 comprises 15 residues. CDR3 DNA: TGTGCCAGCTCACCACCTAGCGGAATTTACAATGAGCAGTTCTTC. This translates into CASSPPSGIYNEQFF.

The rearrangement joins TRBV27 to TRBJ2-7; 11 bases map to TRBD2. Germline CDR1 reads MNHEY; CDR2 reads SMNVEV (reference sequence). Trimming took 8 bases from V and 5 from J; bases not matched to a gene: 5. The CDR3 spans 13 residues. CDR3 DNA: TGTGCCAGCCAGGGACTAGCGGTCGACGAGCAGTACTTC. Encoded protein: CASQGLAVDEQYF.

The chain couples TRBV7-9 to TRBJ2-2; D remains ambiguous. Germline lookup yields CDR1 SEHNR and CDR2 FQNEAQ (reference sequence). This CDR3 comprises 14 residues. V shed 5 bases and J shed 1 base, with 8 bases lying between them. CDR3 nucleotides: TGTGCCAGCAGCCCGTGGGGGAACACCGGGGAGCTGTTTTTT. It yields the protein CASSPWGNTGELFF. The full variable domain, in which reference TRBV7-9 and TRBJ2-2 provide the parts outside the CDR3, is DTGVSQNPRHKITKRGQNVTFRCDPISEHNRLYWYRQTLGQGPEFLTYFQNEAQLEKSRLLSDRFSAERPKGSFSTLEIQRTEQGDSAMYLCASSPWGNTGELFFGEGSRLTVL.

The CDR3 protein is CASSSRGLGEQFF. CDR3 bases: TGTGCCAGCAGCTCGAGGGGGTTGGGTGAGCAGTTCTTC. V gene TRBV7-3 combines with J gene TRBJ2-1; possible D gene TRBD1, 6 bases. Trimming removed 4 bases at V and 9 bases at J, with 13 bases between. Looked up from germline, CDR1 is SGHTA and CDR2 is FQGTGA. The length of the CDR3 is 13 residues. The whole variable domain, remainder taken from reference TRBV7-3 and TRBJ2-1, is GAGVSQTPSNKVTEKGKYVELRCDPISGHTALYWYRQSLGQGPEFLIYFQGTGAADDSGLPNDRFFAVRPEGSVSTLKIQRTERGDSAVYLCASSSRGLGEQFFGPGTRLTVL.

This clone was seen only a few times. The V and J genes are TRBV7-8 and TRBJ2-3; D unresolved. This CDR3 is built from 15 residues. V was pared by 4 bases and J by 0 bases, with 11 bases between. The germline V gene encodes CDR1 SGHVS and CDR2 FQNEAQ. CDR3 protein: CASSSLGSSTDTQYF. The CDR3 DNA reads as TGTGCCAGCAGCTCGCTTGGTAGTAGCACAGATACGCAGTATTTT.

This clone has only one observation. The chain uses TRBV7-2 and TRBJ2-1, with 7 bases matching TRBD2. Germline CDR1 reads SGHTA; CDR2 reads FQGNSA. CDR3 size: 16 residues. Losses at the gene ends were 2 bases for V and 8 bases for J; bases not matched to a gene: 12. In nucleotides, the CDR3 is TGTGCCAGCAGCTTAAGGGTGCGGGAGCCCCCGGATGAGCAGTTCTTC. It codes for CASSLRVREPPDEQFF. Full variable domain (missing parts from reference TRBV7-2 and TRBJ2-1): GAGVSQSPSNKVTEKGKDVELRCDPISGHTALYWYRQSLGQGLEFLIYFQGNSAPDKSGLPSDRFSAERTGGSVSTLTIQRTQQEDSAVYLCASSLRVREPPDEQFFGPGTRLTVL.

The gene calls are TRBV29-1 and TRBJ1-1; D is undetermined. Trimming took off 6 bases at V and 0 bases at J, with 11 bases between the two ends. Germline CDR1 and CDR2: SQVTM and ANQGSEA. CDR3 size: 13 residues. Here the CDR3 DNA reads TGCAGCGTGCAACAGAGAATGAACACTGAAGCTTTCTTT. This encodes CSVQQRMNTEAFF.

The chain employs TRBV4-1 and TRBJ2-7; either TRBD1 or TRBD2 may supply D (7 bases each). Trimming pared 1 base from V and 3 bases from J, leaving 19 bases between. Germline-derived CDR1 and CDR2 are MGHRA and YSYEKL. The CDR3 spans 17 residues. The CDR3 loop is CASSQAQGGDSYYEQYF. DNA for the CDR3: TGCGCCAGCAGCCAAGCTCAAGGGGGGGACAGTTACTACGAGCAGTACTTC.

This chain uses TRBV10-1 with TRBJ2-7; 9 positions match TRBD1. V shed 0 bases, J shed 4 bases, and the junction held 10 bases outside the gene matches. The germline gives CDR1 WNHNN, CDR2 SYGVQD (reference sequence). This CDR3 is built from 17 residues. The CDR3 sequence is CASSESIGDRVGYEQYF. The CDR3 coding sequence is TGCGCCAGCAGTGAGTCGATTGGGGACAGGGTCGGGTACGAGCAGTACTTC.

The V gene is TRBV7-9, the J gene TRBJ2-7; D is perhaps TRBD1 or TRBD2 (5 bases each). Per germline, CDR1 SEHNR and CDR2 FQNEAQ (reference sequence). With 5 bases removed from V and 0 bases from J, the gap between germline ends came to 14 bases. The CDR3 is made up of 15 amino acids. CDR3 nucleotides: TGTGCCAGCAGCCCCCCCCGGGACGGCTCCTACGAGCAGTACTTC. Its protein product is CASSPPRDGSYEQYF.

This clone is a singleton in its sample. The V gene is TRBV28, the J gene TRBJ2-7; 10 bases fit TRBD1. Per germline, CDR1 MDHEN and CDR2 SYDVKM. The CDR3 is 14 residues long. Losses at the gene ends were 3 bases for V and 9 bases for J; bases not matched to a gene: 8. The CDR3 reads CASSLPGQGETQYF. Written as DNA, the CDR3 is TGTGCCAGCAGTTTGCCTGGACAGGGGGAGACGCAGTACTTC.

V gene TRBV27 combines with J gene TRBJ2-7; D remains unclear. V was cut by 4 bases and J by 3 bases, with 13 bases left in between. Germline CDR1 is MNHEY and CDR2 is SMNVEV (reference sequence). CDR3 length equals 14 residues. As DNA, the CDR3 is TGTGCCAGCAGTTGGAGTAGTGGATACTACGAGCAGTACTTC. It is translated as CASSWSSGYYEQYF.

The CDR3 region is CASKPTSGPYNEQFF. The CDR3 DNA reads as TGTGCCAGCAAGCCGACTAGCGGACCCTACAATGAGCAGTTCTTC. This chain links TRBV6-5 with TRBJ2-1, with 9 bases matching TRBD2. The CDR3 is 15 amino acids. V lost 7 bases and J lost 2; bases outside the gene matches: 6. Germline-derived CDR1 and CDR2 are MNHEY and SVGAGI.

This clone appeared a single time. The chain employs TRBV4-1 and TRBJ2-1; TRBD1 matches 9 bases. V shed 3 bases, J shed 5 bases, and the junction held 11 bases outside the gene matches. CDR3 length: 17 amino acids. The germline gives CDR1 MGHRA, CDR2 YSYEKL. The CDR3 DNA follows: TGCGCCAGCAGCCAGCCCACAGGGGGCCGTAAGAACAATGAGCAGTTCTTC. Its protein product is CASSQPTGGRKNNEQFF.

This chain uses TRBV7-9 with TRBJ2-1; D possibly uses TRBD1 or TRBD2 (5 bases each). Germline assignment: CDR1 SEHNR and CDR2 FQNEAQ (reference sequence). This CDR3 comprises 13 residues. The ends were cut back, 3 bases at V and 8 bases at J, with 11 bases in the middle. CDR3 in DNA: TGTGCCAGCAGCTTGCCTGGGGGAGATGAGCAGTTCTTC. Its translation: CASSLPGGDEQFF.

The chain carries TRBV5-1 and TRBJ2-7; 9 positions match TRBD1. Per the germline V gene, CDR1 is SGHRS and CDR2 is YFSETQ. The junction had 10 bases not matched to a gene; V was cut back by 6 bases and J by 6 bases. The CDR3 is 14 amino acids. The CDR3 DNA sequence: TGCGCCAGCATTTCCGGGACAGGGCCCTTCGAGCAGTACTTC. It specifies CASISGTGPFEQYF.

The genes are TRBV14 and TRBJ1-2; 12 bases fit TRBD1. The V gene end was trimmed by 4 bases and the J gene end by 7 bases; junction bases not matched to a gene: 4. CDR1 and CDR2 from the germline V gene are SGHDN and FVKESK. This CDR3 comprises 14 residues. DNA of the CDR3: TGTGCCAGCAGCCGGGACAGGGGGCGCCTTGGCTACACCTTC. This sequence encodes CASSRDRGRLGYTF. Full variable domain (outside the CDR3, taken from reference TRBV14 and TRBJ1-2): EAGVTQFPSHSVIEKGQTVTLRCDPISGHDNLYWYRRVMGKEIKFLLHFVKESKQDESGMPNNRFLAERTGGTYSTLKVQPAELEDSGVYFCASSRDRGRLGYTFGSGTRLTVV.